The source of this T cell receptor (beta chain) is a study of blood T cell repertoires in COVID-19. As for the study in general: COVID-19 samples, acute and convalescent, were from the United States, Italy and Spain. T cells, B-cell-depleted T cells, or PBMCs provided the cDNA or gDNA that served as material.

As handled by the study authors: Estimates of nucleated cell counts were drawn from the amplification of reference gene primers. Some clones are missing from TCRdb's copy, which holds only in-frame ones; the method was immunoSEQ multiplex PCR. V and J calls and clone size are those listed in that table; D and trimming were worked out from the DNA. The sample carries approximately 93,000 clones, 77% recorded once. Germline V gene data show CDR1 as SGHTA and CDR2 as FQGNSA. V lost 5 bases and J lost 5; bases outside the gene matches: 3. There are 14 residues in the CDR3. The sequenced sample was peripheral blood. This TCR was sampled from a woman aged 80 or older with acute or convalescent COVID-19. The J gene is TRBJ2-2, the V gene TRBV7-2; 9 bases fit TRBD2. The CDR3 sequence is CASSVLAGTGELFF. As DNA, the CDR3 is TGTGCCAGCAGCGTCCTAGCGGGAACCGGGGAGCTGTTTTTT.